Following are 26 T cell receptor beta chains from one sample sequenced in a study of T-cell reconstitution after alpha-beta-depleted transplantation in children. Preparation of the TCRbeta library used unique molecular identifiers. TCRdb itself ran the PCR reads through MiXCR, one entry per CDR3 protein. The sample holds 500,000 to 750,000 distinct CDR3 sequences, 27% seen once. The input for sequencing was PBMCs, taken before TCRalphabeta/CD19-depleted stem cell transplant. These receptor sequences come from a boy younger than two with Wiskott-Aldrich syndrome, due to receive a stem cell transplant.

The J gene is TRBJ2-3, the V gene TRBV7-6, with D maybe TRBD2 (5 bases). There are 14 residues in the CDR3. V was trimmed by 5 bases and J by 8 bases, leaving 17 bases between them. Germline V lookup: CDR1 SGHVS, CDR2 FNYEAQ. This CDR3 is CASSPTSNPGTQYF. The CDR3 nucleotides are TGTGCCAGCAGCCCTACTAGTAACCCAGGTACGCAGTATTTT.

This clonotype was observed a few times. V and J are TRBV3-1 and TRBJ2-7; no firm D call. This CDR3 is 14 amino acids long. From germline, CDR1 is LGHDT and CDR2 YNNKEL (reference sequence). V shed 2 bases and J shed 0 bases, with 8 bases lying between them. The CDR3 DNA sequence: TGTGCCAGCAGCCAATTCATATACTCCTACGAGCAGTACTTC. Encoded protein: CASSQFIYSYEQYF.

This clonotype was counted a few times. The CDR3 protein is CASSLPPGQSYEQYF. In DNA, the CDR3 is TGTGCCAGCAGCTTGCCACCCGGACAATCCTACGAGCAGTACTTC. The V call is TRBV5-6, the J call TRBJ2-7; weak D call: TRBD1 (5 bases). V lost 1 base, J lost 1 base, and 12 bases lay in between. Per the germline V gene, CDR1 is SGHDT and CDR2 is YYEEEE. This CDR3 comprises 15 residues.

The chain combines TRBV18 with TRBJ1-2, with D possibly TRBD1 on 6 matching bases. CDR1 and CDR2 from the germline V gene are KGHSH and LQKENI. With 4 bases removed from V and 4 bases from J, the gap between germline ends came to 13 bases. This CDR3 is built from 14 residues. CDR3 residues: CASSLLDSFYGYTF. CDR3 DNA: TGTGCCAGCTCACTACTGGACAGCTTCTATGGCTACACCTTC.

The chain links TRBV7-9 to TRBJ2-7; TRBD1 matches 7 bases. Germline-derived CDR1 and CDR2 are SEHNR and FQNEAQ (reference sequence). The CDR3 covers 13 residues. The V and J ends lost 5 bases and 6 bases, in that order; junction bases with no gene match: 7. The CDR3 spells CASSSGQAGEQYF. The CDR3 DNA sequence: TGTGCCAGCAGCAGCGGACAGGCGGGCGAGCAGTACTTC.

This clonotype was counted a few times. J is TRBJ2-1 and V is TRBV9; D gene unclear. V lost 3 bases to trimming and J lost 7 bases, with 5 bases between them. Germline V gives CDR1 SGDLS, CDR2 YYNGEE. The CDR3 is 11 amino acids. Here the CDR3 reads CASSAFNEQFF. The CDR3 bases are TGTGCCAGCAGCGCCTTTAATGAGCAGTTCTTC.

CDR3 sequence reads: CATSGGRESNQPQHF. CDR3 nucleotide sequence: TGTGCCACCAGTGGAGGGAGGGAAAGCAATCAGCCCCAGCATTTT. The genes are TRBV24-1 and TRBJ1-5; D gene unclear. Trimming cost V 5 bases and J 1 base, with 11 bases left between them. Germline V gene sequence: CDR1 KGHDR, CDR2 SFDVKD. The CDR3 length is 15 residues.

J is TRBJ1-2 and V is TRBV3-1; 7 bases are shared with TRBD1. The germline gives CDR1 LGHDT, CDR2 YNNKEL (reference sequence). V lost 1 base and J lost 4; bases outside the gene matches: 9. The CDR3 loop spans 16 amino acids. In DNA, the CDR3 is TGTGCCAGCAGCCAAGGACCAGGGGGTAGCACCTATGGCTACACCTTC. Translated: CASSQGPGGSTYGYTF.

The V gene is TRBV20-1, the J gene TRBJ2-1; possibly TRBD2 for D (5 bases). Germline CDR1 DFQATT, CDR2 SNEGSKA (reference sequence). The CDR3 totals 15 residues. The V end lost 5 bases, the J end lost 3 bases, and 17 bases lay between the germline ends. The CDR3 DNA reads TGCAGTGCTGAGTTTGGATTCGCGGGCTACAATGAGCAGTTCTTC. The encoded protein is CSAEFGFAGYNEQFF.

The CDR3 DNA reads TGTGCCAGCAGTTTAAGACCGGGACAGGGACTAGCGGGGGCCTACAATGAGCAGTTCTTC. Translated, it gives CASSLRPGQGLAGAYNEQFF. The chain couples TRBV27 to TRBJ2-1; 14 bases are shared with TRBD2. Germline V gene sequence: CDR1 MNHEY, CDR2 SMNVEV (reference sequence). V lost 2 bases, J lost 2 bases, and 11 bases stayed unmatched. This CDR3 is 20 amino acids long.

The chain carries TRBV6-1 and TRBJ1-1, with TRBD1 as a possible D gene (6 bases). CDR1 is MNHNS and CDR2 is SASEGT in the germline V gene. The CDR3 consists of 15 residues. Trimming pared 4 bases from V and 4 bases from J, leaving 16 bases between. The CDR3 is CASSGDRMRSTEAFF. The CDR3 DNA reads TGTGCCAGCAGTGGCGACAGGATGCGATCCACTGAAGCTTTCTTT.

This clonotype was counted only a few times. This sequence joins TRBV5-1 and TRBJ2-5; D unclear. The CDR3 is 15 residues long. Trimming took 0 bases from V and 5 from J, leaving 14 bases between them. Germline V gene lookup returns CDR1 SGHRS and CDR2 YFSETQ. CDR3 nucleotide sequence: TGCGCCAGCAGCTTGGGACTTCTTCTGTTCGAGACCCAGTACTTC. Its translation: CASSLGLLLFETQYF. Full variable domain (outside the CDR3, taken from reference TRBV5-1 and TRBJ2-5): KAGVTQTPRYLIKTRGQQVTLSCSPISGHRSVSWYQQTPGQGLQFLFEYFSETQRNKGNFPGRFSGRQFSNSRSEMNVSTLELGDSALYLCASSLGLLLFETQYFGPGTRLLVL.

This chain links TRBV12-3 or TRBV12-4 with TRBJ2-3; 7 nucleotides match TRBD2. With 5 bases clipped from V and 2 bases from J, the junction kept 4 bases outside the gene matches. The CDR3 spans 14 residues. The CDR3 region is CASSRGRTTDTQYF. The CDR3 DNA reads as TGTGCCAGCAGTCGCGGGAGAACCACAGATACGCAGTATTTT.

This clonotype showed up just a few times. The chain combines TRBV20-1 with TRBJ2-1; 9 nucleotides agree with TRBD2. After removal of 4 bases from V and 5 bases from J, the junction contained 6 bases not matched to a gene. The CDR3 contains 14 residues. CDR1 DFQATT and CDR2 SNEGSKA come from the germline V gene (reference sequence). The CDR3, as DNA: TGCAGTGCTATAGCGGGAGCGGGGAACAATGAGCAGTTCTTC. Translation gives CSAIAGAGNNEQFF.

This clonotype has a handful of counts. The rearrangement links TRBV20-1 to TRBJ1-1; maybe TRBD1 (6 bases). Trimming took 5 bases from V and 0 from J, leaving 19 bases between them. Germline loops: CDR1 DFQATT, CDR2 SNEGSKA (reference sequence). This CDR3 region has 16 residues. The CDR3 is CSAWGAGAALNTEAFF. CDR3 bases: TGCAGTGCTTGGGGGGCAGGCGCCGCACTGAACACTGAAGCTTTCTTT.

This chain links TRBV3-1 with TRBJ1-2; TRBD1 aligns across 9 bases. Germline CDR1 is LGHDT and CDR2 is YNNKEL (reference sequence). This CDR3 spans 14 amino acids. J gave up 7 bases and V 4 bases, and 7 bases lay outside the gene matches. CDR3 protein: CASSPRDRVFGYTF. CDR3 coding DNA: TGTGCCAGCAGCCCCCGGGACAGGGTCTTTGGCTACACCTTC.

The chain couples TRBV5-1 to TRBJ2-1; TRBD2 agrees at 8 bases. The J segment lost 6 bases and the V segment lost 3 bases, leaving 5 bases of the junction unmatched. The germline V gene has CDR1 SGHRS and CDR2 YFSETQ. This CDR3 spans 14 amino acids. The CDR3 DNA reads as TGCGCCAGCAGCTCGGGACTAGGATCCAATGAGCAGTTCTTC. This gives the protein CASSSGLGSNEQFF.

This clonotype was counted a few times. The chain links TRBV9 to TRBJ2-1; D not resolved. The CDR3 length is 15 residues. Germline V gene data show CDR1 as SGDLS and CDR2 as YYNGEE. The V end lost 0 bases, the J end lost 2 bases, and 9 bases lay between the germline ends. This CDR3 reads CASSVGPRTYNEQFF. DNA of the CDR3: TGTGCCAGCAGCGTAGGCCCGCGGACCTACAATGAGCAGTTCTTC.

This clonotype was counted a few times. The DNA for the CDR3 is TGTGCCATCAGTGAAATCCCACAGGGGTACACAGATACGCAGTATTTT. It is translated as CAISEIPQGYTDTQYF. V is TRBV10-3 and J is TRBJ2-3; TRBD1 aligns across 7 bases. The CDR3 length is 16 residues. From germline, CDR1 is ENHRY and CDR2 SYGVKD. V trimming: 3 bases; J trimming: 2 bases; junction bases outside the gene matches: 8.

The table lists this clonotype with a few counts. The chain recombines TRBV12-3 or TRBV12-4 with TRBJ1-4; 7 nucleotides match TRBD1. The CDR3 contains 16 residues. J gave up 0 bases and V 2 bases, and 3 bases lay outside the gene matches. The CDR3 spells CASSLQGVATNEKLFF. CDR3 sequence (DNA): TGTGCCAGCAGTTTACAGGGGGTTGCAACTAATGAAAAACTGTTTTTT.

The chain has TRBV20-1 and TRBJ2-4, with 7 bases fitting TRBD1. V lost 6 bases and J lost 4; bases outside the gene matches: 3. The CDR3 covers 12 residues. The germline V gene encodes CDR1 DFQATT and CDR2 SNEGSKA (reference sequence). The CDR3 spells CSATGQKNIQYF. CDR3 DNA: TGCAGTGCCACGGGACAGAAAAACATTCAGTACTTC.

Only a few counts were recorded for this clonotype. The CDR3 DNA follows: TGCAGTGCTAGAGAGGCCCAGGGCGAGATGGGTTATGACGTGGAGTACTTC. This sequence encodes CSAREAQGEMGYDVEYF. The gene calls are TRBV20-1 and TRBJ2-7; weak D call: TRBD1 (5 bases). Germline V gives CDR1 DFQATT, CDR2 SNEGSKA (reference sequence). The germline V and J ends were trimmed by 0 bases and 11 bases, with 29 bases remaining between them. The CDR3 extends over 17 amino acids.

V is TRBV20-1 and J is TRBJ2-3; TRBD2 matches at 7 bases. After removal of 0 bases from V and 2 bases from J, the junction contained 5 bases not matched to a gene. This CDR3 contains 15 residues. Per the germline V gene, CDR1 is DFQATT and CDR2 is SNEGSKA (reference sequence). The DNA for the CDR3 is TGCAGTGCTAGAGACCCCGGGAGGCTCACAGATACGCAGTATTTT. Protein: CSARDPGRLTDTQYF.

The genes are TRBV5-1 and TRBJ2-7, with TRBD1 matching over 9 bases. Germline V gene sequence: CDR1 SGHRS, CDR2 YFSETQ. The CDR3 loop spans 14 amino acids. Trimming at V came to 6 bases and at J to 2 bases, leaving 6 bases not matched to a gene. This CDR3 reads CASTPGDRAYEQYF. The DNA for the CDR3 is TGCGCCAGCACCCCGGGGGACAGGGCCTACGAGCAGTACTTC.

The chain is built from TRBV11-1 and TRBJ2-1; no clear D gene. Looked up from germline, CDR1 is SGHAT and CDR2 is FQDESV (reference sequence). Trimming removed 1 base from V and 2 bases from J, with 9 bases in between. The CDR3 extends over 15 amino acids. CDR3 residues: CASSLVWETYNEQFF. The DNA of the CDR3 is TGTGCCAGCAGCTTAGTGTGGGAAACCTACAATGAGCAGTTCTTC.

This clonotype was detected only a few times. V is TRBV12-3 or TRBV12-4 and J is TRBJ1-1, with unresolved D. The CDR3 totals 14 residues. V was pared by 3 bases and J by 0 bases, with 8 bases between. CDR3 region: CASSFTALNTEAFF. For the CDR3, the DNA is TGTGCCAGCAGTTTCACAGCCCTGAACACTGAAGCTTTCTTT.